This is a list of T cell receptor beta chains from one sample in a study of blood T cell repertoires in COVID-19. Sequenced by immunoSEQ multiplex PCR; TCRdb stores in-frame clones only, minus some. The profile shows over 150,000 clones, roughly 90% of them singletons. Specimen: peripheral blood. The origin of the receptors is a woman aged 55-70 years who had recovered from COVID-19. Both conserved end residues are part of each CDR3. The D gene is left open where the match is weak. Where a row states a size, it is once, few, many or the class of an expanded clone; other rows omit it.

CDR3 DNA,CDR3 protein,J gene,D gene,V gene,clone size
TGTGCCAGCAGTGAATTTACAGGGGGAGGTCAGCCCCAGCATTTT,CASSEFTGGGQPQHF,TRBJ1-5,TRBD1,TRBV2,NA
TGTGCCAGCAGAAGGAGCGGGGGGGCAGAGCTGTTTTTT,CASRRSGGAELFF,TRBJ2-2,TRBD2,TRBV9,NA
TGTGCCAGCAGCCCGGGACAGGAGCACGAGCAGTACTTC,CASSPGQEHEQYF,TRBJ2-7,TRBD1,TRBV5-4,few
TGTGCCAGCTCTACCGGGGTTGGGGCTGAAGCTTTCTTT,CASSTGVGAEAFF,TRBJ1-1,NA,TRBV18,NA
TGTGCCAGCAGTGAGCGTAGTGATTCACCCCTCCACTTT,CASSERSDSPLHF,TRBJ1-6,NA,TRBV28,NA
TGTGCCAGCAGTGACCCTACAGGGGATGGGGCCAACGTCCTGACTTTC,CASSDPTGDGANVLTF,TRBJ2-6,TRBD1,TRBV6-1,NA
TGTGCCAGCAGTTCCGCGGGACAGGGATCCCACGAGCAGTACTTC,CASSSAGQGSHEQYF,TRBJ2-7,TRBD1,TRBV28,NA
TGTGCCAGCAGCGACGGGACAGGGTTTGGTGAGCAGTACTTC,CASSDGTGFGEQYF,TRBJ2-7,TRBD1,TRBV2,NA
TGCGCCAGCAGCCTTCCTCACCCTTTCCCTATGAACACTGAAGCTTTCTTT,CASSLPHPFPMNTEAFF,TRBJ1-1,NA,TRBV23-1,NA
TGTGCCAGCAGCCGATTTCCGGGGGGTTATAATTCACCCCTCCACTTT,CASSRFPGGYNSPLHF,TRBJ1-6,NA,TRBV7-8,many
TGTGCCAGCTCACCTCTCAGGGATTCTATCGGCACAGATACGCAGTATTTT,CASSPLRDSIGTDTQYF,TRBJ2-3,NA,TRBV18,NA
TGTGCCAGCAGTCTCTCAGGGGGGACCTATGGCTACACCTTC,CASSLSGGTYGYTF,TRBJ1-2,TRBD1,TRBV28,NA
TGTGCCAGCAGTCCAGGGTACCCGGTCACCGGGGAGCTGTTTTTT,CASSPGYPVTGELFF,TRBJ2-2,NA,TRBV6-5,NA
TGCGCCAGCAGCCTCAGCCCCGGGCCCCAGGAGGGTTACTTC,CASSLSPGPQEGYF,TRBJ2-7,NA,TRBV5-1,NA
TGTGCCAGCAGCCAAGGGGATAGCGGGGGGATACAAGGGGACAATGAGCAGTTCTTC,CASSQGDSGGIQGDNEQFF,TRBJ2-1,TRBD2,TRBV3-1/TRBV3-2,NA
TGTGCCAGCAGTAAAGGTGGGGGGGCGAACACCGGGGAGCTGTTTTTT,CASSKGGGANTGELFF,TRBJ2-2,TRBD2,TRBV2,few
TGTGCCACCAACGCCGGGGGAGATACGCAGTATTTT,CATNAGGDTQYF,TRBJ2-3,NA,TRBV15,NA
TGTGCCAGCAGCTTGAGGCTAGCGGGGGAGCAGTTCTTC,CASSLRLAGEQFF,TRBJ2-1,TRBD2,TRBV5-4,NA
TGTGCCAGCAGTTTAATGGGCGCCCTAGAGACCCAGTACTTC,CASSLMGALETQYF,TRBJ2-5,NA,TRBV28,NA
TGTGCCAGCAGTCCCCTGGGCAGGCTGAACACTGAAGCTTTCTTT,CASSPLGRLNTEAFF,TRBJ1-1,NA,TRBV6-5,NA
TGCGCCAGCAGCGCCCGGGACAGGGATAATTCACCCCTCCACTTT,CASSARDRDNSPLHF,TRBJ1-6,TRBD1,TRBV4-1,NA
TGTGCCAGCACTCTGGGCCAGGGCCTCTATGGCTACACCTTC,CASTLGQGLYGYTF,TRBJ1-2,NA,TRBV28,NA
TGTGCCAGCAGCCAAGGACTTGGACAGGGGTCTTTCAACGAGCAGTACTTC,CASSQGLGQGSFNEQYF,TRBJ2-7,TRBD1,TRBV3-1/TRBV3-2,medium-sized
TGTGCCAGTAGAGCTGGGGGACAGGGATACAATGAGCAGTTCTTC,CASRAGGQGYNEQFF,TRBJ2-1,TRBD1,TRBV19,NA
TGCAGCGTAGTCCGGAGCGGCGGGGGAGAGACCCAGTACTTC,CSVVRSGGGETQYF,TRBJ2-5,TRBD2,TRBV29-1,NA
TGCGCCAGCAGCCAGCGGAGCGGGGGGAGCTCCTACAATGAGCAGTTCTTC,CASSQRSGGSSYNEQFF,TRBJ2-1,TRBD2,TRBV4-3,NA
TGTGCCAGCAGGGCCGGGACAGGGGATTATCAGCCCCAGCATTTT,CASRAGTGDYQPQHF,TRBJ1-5,TRBD1,TRBV2,NA
TGCGCCAGCGGCCGCCAAGGGGGCCCCTACAATGAGCAGTTCTTC,CASGRQGGPYNEQFF,TRBJ2-1,TRBD1,TRBV5-1,once
TGTGCCAGCAGTATTATTCGGGGGGCGCGCACTAATGAAAAACTGTTTTTT,CASSIIRGARTNEKLFF,TRBJ1-4,NA,TRBV28,NA
TGTGCCAGTAGTATCAGGGCTGGAGAGCAGTTCTTC,CASSIRAGEQFF,TRBJ2-1,NA,TRBV19,NA
TGTGCCAGCAGTCCAGGGGGAGGTCAGCCCCAGCATTTT,CASSPGGGQPQHF,TRBJ1-5,TRBD1,TRBV6-4,NA
TGCGCCAGCAGCCCTTCACTAGCGGGGGCCTACAATGAGCAGTTCTTC,CASSPSLAGAYNEQFF,TRBJ2-1,TRBD2,TRBV4-3,NA
TGTGCCAGCAGTCATACCGGGACAGGGGGCAATGAGCAGTTCTTC,CASSHTGTGGNEQFF,TRBJ2-1,TRBD1,TRBV6-2/TRBV6-3,NA
TGTGCCTGGAGCAGAGCTAGCGGGGGCTGGAATACGCAGTATTTT,CAWSRASGGWNTQYF,TRBJ2-3,TRBD2,TRBV30,NA
TGTGCCACCAGCAGCCGGACAGTCTACTCACCCCTCCACTTT,CATSSRTVYSPLHF,TRBJ1-6,NA,TRBV15,NA
TGTGCCAGCAGTTACTCGCCATTAGCGGGGTACAATGAGCAGTTCTTC,CASSYSPLAGYNEQFF,TRBJ2-1,TRBD2,TRBV6-5,NA
TGTGCCAGCAGCCCTAGAGGGACAGGGGTCGGCACTGAAGCTTTCTTT,CASSPRGTGVGTEAFF,TRBJ1-1,TRBD1,TRBV7-9,NA
TGTGCTAGCAGCTTAAGGGGCGGAACAGATACGCAGTATTTT,CASSLRGGTDTQYF,TRBJ2-3,NA,TRBV7-7,NA
TGCGCCAGCAGCTTGGCCTCGGGAGTAAGAGCTTTCTTT,CASSLASGVRAFF,TRBJ1-1,NA,TRBV5-1,NA
TGTGCCTGGAGTCGGGACAGGGGGTCGGTCGGGCAGTTCTTC,CAWSRDRGSVGQFF,TRBJ2-1,TRBD1,TRBV30,NA
TGTGCCAGCAGCTTAGATGCACAGCGGGGGCAAGAGACCCAGTACTTC,CASSLDAQRGQETQYF,TRBJ2-5,TRBD2,TRBV11-3,NA
TGTGCCAGCAGCCGGTTTACCGGGACAGGGCCTTTTGGGGCCAACGTCCTGACTTTC,CASSRFTGTGPFGANVLTF,TRBJ2-6,TRBD1,TRBV4-2,NA
TGTGCCAGCAGTGGAGAAGCGGGGCTTTACAATGAGCAGTTCTTC,CASSGEAGLYNEQFF,TRBJ2-1,TRBD2,TRBV2,NA
TGTGCCACCAGTGACCCTTTACAGGGAGGGAGCACAGATACGCAGTATTTT,CATSDPLQGGSTDTQYF,TRBJ2-3,NA,TRBV24-1,NA
TGTGCCATCAGTGAGACAGGTTCTAAGGCGGATACGCAGTATTTT,CAISETGSKADTQYF,TRBJ2-3,NA,TRBV10-3,NA
TGCGCCAGCAGCCAATATGGTGAGGGTACTGAAGCTTTCTTT,CASSQYGEGTEAFF,TRBJ1-1,NA,TRBV4-3,NA
TGCAGCGTTGTTCAGCGCTCCTACAATGAGCAGTTCTTC,CSVVQRSYNEQFF,TRBJ2-1,NA,TRBV29-1,NA
TGCGCCAGCAGCTTGGAGGGGGCTATTCGGGAAAAACTGTTTTTT,CASSLEGAIREKLFF,TRBJ1-4,TRBD1,TRBV5-1,NA
TGTGCCAGCAGCTTACAACAGGGGGCGTTAGCTTTCTTT,CASSLQQGALAFF,TRBJ1-1,TRBD1,TRBV7-3,NA
TGTGCCAGCAGCTTAATGGCGGGGGGGCCGTCCAAAAACATTCAGTACTTC,CASSLMAGGPSKNIQYF,TRBJ2-4,TRBD2,TRBV7-6,NA
TGTGCCAGCAGGGGACTAGCGGGTTCCCAAGAGACCCAGTACTTC,CASRGLAGSQETQYF,TRBJ2-5,TRBD2,TRBV6-5,NA
TGTGCCAGCAGCCCCACAGGGTCGCGGACCGGGGAGCTGTTTTTT,CASSPTGSRTGELFF,TRBJ2-2,NA,TRBV7-7,NA
TGTGCCAGCAGCCTCCCCCACTTCGGGGAGCTGTTTTTT,CASSLPHFGELFF,TRBJ2-2,NA,TRBV14,NA
TGTGCCAGCAGTTTCAGGGGGGATGGCTATGGCTACACCTTC,CASSFRGDGYGYTF,TRBJ1-2,TRBD1,TRBV28,NA
TGTGCCAGTAGTATCTGGGGAGGCAGCACAGATACGCAGTATTTT,CASSIWGGSTDTQYF,TRBJ2-3,NA,TRBV19,NA
TGCGCCAGCAGCCCCTCGGGGGGAGGAGGGGGTGGAACCGGGGAGCTGTTTTTT,CASSPSGGGGGGTGELFF,TRBJ2-2,NA,TRBV4-3,NA
TGTGCCAGCAGCTTAACAGGGGGTTCCTATAATTCACCCCTCCACTTT,CASSLTGGSYNSPLHF,TRBJ1-6,TRBD1,TRBV7-6,NA
TGTGCCAGCAGCTTTATGACAGGGGACGTAGCCTACGAGCAGTACTTC,CASSFMTGDVAYEQYF,TRBJ2-7,TRBD1,TRBV5-5,NA
TGTGCCAGCAGCCTTAGAGGGGACAGTTCGGTCCAGGAGCAGTACTTC,CASSLRGDSSVQEQYF,TRBJ2-7,TRBD1,TRBV14,NA